This TCR beta chain was retrieved from a study of vaccination and CD4 T cells after COVID-19. Overall study: For post-vaccine samples, collection took place a median roughly 70 days after dose two, ranging from 14 to 241.

The Oncomine TCR Beta short-read assay was applied to DNA of cultured CD4+ T cells. From the PCR reads, TCRdb called clonotypes with MiXCR, one entry per CDR3 protein. The table has thousands of distinct CDR3 sequences, about 45% seen once; the top ten hold around a tenth. The treatment was: roughly nine-day PBMC culture with coronavirus spike peptide pools or control peptides (ViraFEST assay). Cells received half-medium changes with fresh IL-2 medium on days 3 and 7. This clonotype was seen more than once but under ten times. Its antigen is not known. CDR3 length: 13 amino acids. The V gene end was trimmed by 2 bases and the J gene end by 5 bases; junction bases not matched to a gene: 2. CDR1 and CDR2 (germline): MNHEY, SVGAGI.

Specimen: CD4+ T cells from blood, cultured in vitro. This chain connects TRBV6-5 to TRBJ2-7, with TRBD1 identical over 8 bases. This clonotype was sampled from a human donor who had recovered from COVID-19. DNA of the CDR3: TGTGCCAGCAGTTACCCAGGGGGCCACGAGCAGTACTTC. Its protein is CASSYPGGHEQYF.